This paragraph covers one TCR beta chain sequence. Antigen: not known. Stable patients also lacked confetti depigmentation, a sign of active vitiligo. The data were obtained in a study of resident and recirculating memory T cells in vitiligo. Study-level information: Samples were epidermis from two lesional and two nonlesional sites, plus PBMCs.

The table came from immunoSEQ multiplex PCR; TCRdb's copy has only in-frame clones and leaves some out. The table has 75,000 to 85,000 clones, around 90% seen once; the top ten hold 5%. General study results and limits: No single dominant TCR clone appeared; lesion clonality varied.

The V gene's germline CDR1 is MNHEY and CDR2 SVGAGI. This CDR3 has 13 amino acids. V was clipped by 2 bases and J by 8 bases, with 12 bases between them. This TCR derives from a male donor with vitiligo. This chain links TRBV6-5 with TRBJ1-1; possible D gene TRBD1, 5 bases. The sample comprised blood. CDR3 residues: CASSYGEEGEAFF. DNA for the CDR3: TGTGCCAGCAGTTACGGGGAGGAGGGGGAAGCTTTCTTT.